This record looks at one T cell receptor (beta chain) sequence and its context. Its antigen remains unknown. This entry comes from a study of blood T cells in healthy people across ages. General study findings and limits: Roughly linear declines in TCR beta diversity per million T cells occurred with age.

The ends lost 2 bases at V and 1 base at J; junction bases unmatched: 13. The CDR3 sequence is 18 residues long. Germline V gives CDR1 SGHVS, CDR2 FNYEAQ. The second PCR ran roughly 6 to 12 cycles with a sample-barcoded 5' primer and J-beta primers. TCRdb re-analysed the 5' RACE reads in MiXCR, keeping a single row per CDR3 protein. The table has 450,000 to 650,000 distinct CDR3 sequences, around 24% seen once. These same data were also listed under a study on T cells of mothers and their children. In that study: A few healthy Caucasian mothers served as donors, and their six children did as well. Unrelated pairs and related pairs have their TCR recombination output shaped similarly by thymic selection.

Specimen: blood. This TCR was sampled from a boy younger than 18 in good health. The chain carries TRBV7-6 and TRBJ2-7, with 8 bases identical to TRBD2. The CDR3 spells CASSLLSPEREYSYEQYF. The DNA for the CDR3 is TGTGCCAGCAGCTTACTGTCCCCCGAGCGGGAGTATTCCTACGAGCAGTACTTC.